This TCR beta chain was recovered during a study of OX40 agonist ivuxolimab in advanced cancers. Study-wide background: Ivuxolimab, an antibody that agonizes OX40 (CD134), was administered to the patients. One patient with hepatocellular carcinoma and two with cutaneous melanoma, three in all, had partial responses.

This table comes from immunoSEQ multiplex PCR, and its TCRdb copy is limited to in-frame clones, with some not included. The sample holds roughly 110,000 clones, around 93% seen once. General study points: Normalized T-cell clonal expansion was also low in a subset of nonresponders.

Looked up from germline, CDR1 is SGHNT and CDR2 is YENEEA. CDR3 length: 12 residues. V lost 7 bases, J lost 3 bases, and 9 bases lay in between. A word on this clone: Its specificity is unknown.

The V call is TRBV11-3, the J call TRBJ1-1; no firm D call. The sample in question was CD4+ or CD8+ T cells sorted from blood, obtained in a trial of the OX40 agonist ivuxolimab. This TCR came from an adult with an advanced solid tumor such as melanoma, head and neck, liver or kidney cancer. CDR3 nucleotides: TGTGCCAGCACCGAGAAATACACTGAAGCTTTCTTT. Protein product: CASTEKYTEAFF.